This T cell receptor beta chain was sequenced in a study of blood T cells in healthy people across ages (dated by TCRdb to between 2014 and 2017). As for the study more broadly: In model experiments, roughly one uniquely barcoded TCR beta cDNA molecule per two T cells was captured by template switching. To track age-related changes in TCR beta repertoire diversity, the study relied on deep sequencing normalized with unique cDNA molecular identifiers. Donors were grouped into four age groups: young (average roughly 15 years), middle-aged (39), aged (62) and long-lived (about 82). To avoid experimental bias, donors of different ages were randomly spread across the sequencing lanes. Using the same blood draw, the study looked at two additional independent replicas of 1 million unique cDNA reads for two donors, one aged 18 to 30 and the other aged 80 or older.

CDR1 is given as SQVTM and CDR2 as ANQGSEA, both from the germline V gene. The CDR3, from cysteine to phenylalanine, totals 17 residues. Kept here is only the CDR3 DNA, which spans 51 bases and is read in frame from base 1. Unmatched junction bases come to 11, with V trimmed by 0 bases and J by 2 bases. The library was prepared using 5' RACE. TCRdb shows the sequencer as Illumina HiSeq 2500. A second PCR of 7 to 11 cycles was performed with a sample-barcoded 5' primer and a J-beta primer mix. A unique molecular identifier was introduced onto each TCR beta cDNA molecule by a template-switch 5' adaptor carrying 12 random nucleotides. At least 2.5 million CDR3-containing paired-end reads were obtained from each sample. All of the RNA was converted into first-strand cDNA using the Mint cDNA synthesis kit, with a TRBC-specific oligonucleotide serving as the primer. Following uracil-DNA glycosylase treatment, a first 18-cycle PCR with universal primers M1SS and BC2_uni_R was performed on all cDNA. In the paper's pipeline: Each sample was normalized by randomly selecting 1 million high-quality reads, each carrying a distinct molecular identifier. Instead of being binned into consensus sequences, reads that shared molecular identifiers were thrown out. CDR3 identification, clonotype clustering and error correction used MiTCR with a Q25 quality threshold and the strictest error-elimination algorithm. A nonparametric unseen species model with Euler transformation was used to estimate lower-bound total TCR beta diversity. Using fastp at Q25 and MiXCR, TCRdb reprocessed the public reads and kept productive beta chains. Rows with a matching CDR3 protein are joined into one entry that keeps the most common DNA and genes. None of the V and J calls come from the authors' own analysis; TCRdb made them. Counted in this sample were roughly 930,000 distinct CDR3 sequences; about 48% of them appeared once. The ten largest account for around 15% of the sample.

Beyond this particular receptor, the publication reports: Compared with the aged group, the long-lived group had more naive CD4+ T cells, fewer expanded clones and increased TCR diversity, a pattern suggesting age selection. Because the CMV infection status of the donors was unknown, age-related changes in expanded clonotypes may potentially have been confounded. Observed TCR beta diversity per million T cells fell roughly linearly with age, and a significant reduction was already apparent by age roughly 40. Because profiling used bulk unsorted PBMCs, naive and antigen-experienced compartments could not be compared conclusively. Estimates of total diversity based on one million sequenced T cells were regarded as lower bounds and as underestimates. A strong correlation was found between observed TCR beta diversity and the percentage of naive T cells measured by flow cytometry.

Comment on this clonotype: There is no known antigen for this receptor. One base away there is no much larger clone; base qualities are not given.

Systemically healthy Caucasian individuals from Russia, some 40 in total and aged roughly 6 to 100 years, were included as donors. Around 10 milliliters of peripheral blood were drawn from each donor into EDTA-treated Vacutainer tubes. Ficoll-Paque density-gradient centrifugation was used to isolate PBMCs, with at least 6.5 million per sample. Trizol reagent was used to extract total RNA from PBMCs, with at least 5 micrograms per sample. For every donor, an aliquot of PBMCs went through flow cytometry to measure the percentages of naive CD45RAhigh/CD27high T cells. The source material was blood. The V and J genes are TRBV29-1 and TRBJ2-5; a stretch of 8 junction bases matches TRBD1. This sequence originates from a man in his thirties or forties in good health. The CDR3 protein: CSVEDPSGQGAQETQYF. Read as DNA, the sequence is TGCAGCGTTGAAGACCCCTCGGGGCAGGGGGCGCAAGAGACCCAGTACTTC.